A single sample gave rise to the 15 T cell receptor beta chains below, sequenced in a study of identical twins (dated by TCRdb to about 2016). The receptor library was made with 5' RACE. The instrument was an Illumina HiSeq 2000. The public reads were run again by TCRdb, first through fastp at Q25 and then through MiXCR, and only productive beta chains were kept. Every entry covers one CDR3 protein and lists the most common genes and DNA from its rows. Within this sample are around 690,000 distinct CDR3 sequences, with 20% to 25% of them counted one time only. The ten largest clones capture 4% to 5.5% of the sample. A further study also used this sample, focusing on T cells expressing NK-cell markers.

Sequences were obtained from PBMCs. These TCRs come from a woman aged 18-35 years in good health.

The chain recombines TRBV20-1 with TRBJ2-7; 8 bases are shared with TRBD1. CDR1 is DFQATT, CDR2 SNEGSKA, per germline (reference sequence). This CDR3 spans 13 amino acids. Trimming removed 6 bases from V and 3 bases from J; junction bases left unmatched: 7. CDR3 DNA: TGCAGTGCGCCGGGGACAGGTATCTACGAGCAGTACTTC. It specifies CSAPGTGIYEQYF.

The J gene is TRBJ2-5, the V gene TRBV5-6, with D tentatively TRBD1 (6 bases). This CDR3 has 18 amino acids. Germline CDR1 SGHDT, CDR2 YYEEEE. V was trimmed by 2 bases and J by 4 bases, leaving 24 bases between them. The CDR3 region is CASSFPAKNTGLGETQYF. CDR3 nucleotides: TGTGCCAGCAGCTTTCCCGCTAAAAACACAGGGCTAGGAGAGACCCAGTACTTC.

This clonotype was seen a few times. The chain uses TRBV20-1 and TRBJ2-5; D possibly corresponds to TRBD2 (6 bases). Trimming removed 6 bases from V and 0 bases from J, with 11 bases in between. The CDR3 is 13 residues long. CDR1 is DFQATT, CDR2 SNEGSKA, per germline (reference sequence). CDR3 residues: CSAFAGYQETQYF. The CDR3 DNA follows: TGCAGTGCCTTTGCGGGGTACCAAGAGACCCAGTACTTC.

The genes are TRBV29-1 and TRBJ1-1; D perhaps matches TRBD1 (6 bases). The germline gives CDR1 SQVTM, CDR2 ANQGSEA. The CDR3 totals 12 residues. Trimming cost V 7 bases and J 4 bases, with 13 bases left between them. The CDR3 DNA reads TGCAGCGCAGGGGAGTGGCGCACTGAAGCTTTCTTT. Translating gives CSAGEWRTEAFF.

This clonotype was detected a few times. The rearrangement links TRBV20-1 to TRBJ2-7; perhaps TRBD2 as D (6 bases). Per the germline V gene, CDR1 is DFQATT and CDR2 is SNEGSKA (reference sequence). This CDR3 has 12 amino acids. Trimming removed 3 bases from V and 6 bases from J, with 12 bases in between. The CDR3 DNA follows: TGCAGTGCTAGGGGGCTAGCGCTCGAGCAGTACTTC. Translated: CSARGLALEQYF.

The J gene is TRBJ2-2, the V gene TRBV30; D is uncertain. This CDR3 spans 12 amino acids. The germline V gene encodes CDR1 GTSNPN and CDR2 SVGIG (reference sequence). Trimming shortened V by 0 bases and J by 6 bases, and 5 bases separated the two germline ends. The chain's CDR3 is CAWSVNPGELFF. The CDR3, as DNA: TGTGCCTGGAGTGTAAATCCCGGGGAGCTGTTTTTT.

V is TRBV6-2 or TRBV6-3 and J is TRBJ1-5; possibly TRBD1 for D (6 bases). The CDR3 is 15 residues long. The germline gives CDR1 MNHEY, CDR2 SVGEGT. Trimming shortened V by 6 bases and J by 2 bases, and 14 bases separated the two germline ends. The DNA for the CDR3 is TGTGCCAGCAGCAAGGGGAGGACAGGCAATCAGCCCCAGCATTTT. It encodes CASSKGRTGNQPQHF.

The V call is TRBV9, the J call TRBJ2-2, with a tentative D call TRBD2 (5 bases). Germline CDR1 is SGDLS and CDR2 is YYNGEE. Trimming shortened V by 0 bases and J by 4 bases, and 10 bases separated the two germline ends. This CDR3 comprises 15 residues. DNA of the CDR3: TGTGCCAGCAGCGTAGGGACTCTGGGCACCGGGGAGCTGTTTTTT. Its translation is CASSVGTLGTGELFF.

V is TRBV12-3 or TRBV12-4 and J is TRBJ2-1; D perhaps matches TRBD2 (6 bases). Trimming shortened V by 3 bases and J by 4 bases, and 10 bases separated the two germline ends. This CDR3 comprises 14 residues. Written as DNA, the CDR3 is TGTGCCAGCAGTTTCGCTAGCGAGTACAATGAGCAGTTCTTC. It translates to CASSFASEYNEQFF.

The chain is built from TRBV7-2 and TRBJ2-7; either TRBD1 or TRBD2 may supply D (5 bases each). The CDR3 has 13 amino acids. Trimming removed 3 bases at V and 3 bases at J, with 9 bases between. CDR1 and CDR2 from the germline V gene are SGHTA and FQGNSA. This CDR3 is CASSLGTHYEQYF. The CDR3, as DNA: TGTGCCAGCAGCTTGGGGACCCACTACGAGCAGTACTTC.

The rearrangement links TRBV4-2 to TRBJ2-1; 12 bases map to TRBD2. V dropped 1 base and J dropped 8; count of bases not matched to a gene: 6. Germline CDR1 LGHNA, CDR2 YNFKEQ. The CDR3 length is 16 residues. CDR3 bases: TGTGCCAGCAGCCAAGCTCTAGCGGGGGGGCCAGATGAGCAGTTCTTC. Residues: CASSQALAGGPDEQFF.

The chain's CDR3 is CSAKGPWRNIQYF. The CDR3 DNA reads TGCAGTGCTAAAGGACCGTGGAGAAACATTCAGTACTTC. This chain uses TRBV20-1 with TRBJ2-4; D is ambiguous. The CDR3 runs to 13 residues. In germline, CDR1 is DFQATT, CDR2 SNEGSKA (reference sequence). V was cut by 4 bases and J by 6 bases, with 13 bases left in between.

Only a few counts were recorded for this clonotype. The chain couples TRBV5-1 to TRBJ2-1; 7 nucleotides match TRBD2. The CDR3 is 15 residues long. The germline V gene encodes CDR1 SGHRS and CDR2 YFSETQ. V gave up 4 bases and J gave up 8 bases; unmatched junction bases: 12. The CDR3 DNA reads as TGCGCCAGCAGCCGCTCTAGCGGCTCCGGCGATGAGCAGTTCTTC. As protein: CASSRSSGSGDEQFF.

V and J are TRBV3-1 and TRBJ2-2; tentatively, D is TRBD2 (6 bases). This CDR3 has 16 residues. V was cut by 4 bases and J by 9 bases, with 21 bases left in between. Germline CDR1 and CDR2: LGHDT and YNNKEL (reference sequence). CDR3 in amino acids: CASSPLALASLRELFF. The DNA of the CDR3 is TGTGCCAGCAGCCCCCTGGCGCTAGCGTCCCTCCGGGAGCTGTTTTTT.

CDR3 in amino acids: CASSSRVGGPYEQYF. In nucleotides, the CDR3 is TGTGCCAGCAGCTCCAGGGTAGGTGGCCCCTACGAGCAGTACTTC. V and J are TRBV7-2 and TRBJ2-7; TRBD1 might be the D (5 bases). CDR3 length: 15 residues. CDR1 is SGHTA and CDR2 is FQGNSA in the germline V gene. The germline V and J ends were trimmed by 4 bases and 2 bases, with 15 bases remaining between them.